These 20 T cell receptor beta chains came from one sample sequenced in a study of T-cell reconstitution after alpha-beta-depleted transplantation in children. TCRbeta library construction was performed incorporating unique molecular identifiers. TCRdb reanalysed the PCR reads using MiXCR and keeps one entry per CDR3 protein. The table lists roughly 610,000 distinct CDR3 sequences, about 10% of them singletons. Specimen: PBMCs from the stem cell graft donor, collected from the stem cell graft. All receptors come from a human donor who donated a stem cell graft to a child with acute myeloid leukemia.

This clonotype has more than one count but fewer than ten. The V gene is TRBV28, the J gene TRBJ1-5; 8 positions match TRBD1. V was clipped by 2 bases and J by 2 bases; unmatched bases: 5. Germline CDR1 MDHEN, CDR2 SYDVKM. The CDR3 is 16 residues long. The CDR3 DNA follows: TGTGCCAGCAGTTTAGGACAGGGAGGGGGCAATCAGCCCCAGCATTTT. This encodes CASSLGQGGGNQPQHF.

This clonotype appeared a few times. The genes are TRBV5-1 and TRBJ2-7; 7 positions agree with TRBD2. The CDR3 consists of 18 residues. The germline V gene encodes CDR1 SGHRS and CDR2 YFSETQ. The ends lost 4 bases at V and 2 bases at J; junction bases unmatched: 18. The CDR3 nucleotides are TGCGCCAGCAGCCGCTCCTTAAATAAAGCGGGGTCCCCCTACGAGCAGTACTTC. This encodes CASSRSLNKAGSPYEQYF.

In this sample, this clonotype turned up a few times. The genes are TRBV29-1 and TRBJ2-1; 7 nucleotides line up with TRBD2. Germline V gene sequence: CDR1 SQVTM, CDR2 ANQGSEA. The CDR3 is made up of 14 amino acids. After removal of 6 bases from V and 5 bases from J, the junction contained 10 bases not matched to a gene. CDR3 nucleotide sequence: TGCAGCGTCCGAGCGGGAAATCTGAACAATGAGCAGTTCTTC. It encodes CSVRAGNLNNEQFF.

The sample holds many counts of this clonotype. The chain is built from TRBV5-1 and TRBJ1-5, with 8 nucleotides matching TRBD1. V was clipped by 4 bases and J by 5 bases; unmatched bases: 2. This CDR3 contains 13 residues. The germline gives CDR1 SGHRS, CDR2 YFSETQ. The DNA for the CDR3 is TGCGCCAGCAGCCCACAGGGGGATCAGCCCCAGCATTTT. Its translation: CASSPQGDQPQHF.

This clonotype was counted only a few times. This rearrangement joins TRBV9 to TRBJ1-2; D uncertain. CDR1 is SGDLS and CDR2 is YYNGEE in the germline V gene. V dropped 4 bases and J dropped 8 bases, with 9 bases sitting between them. This CDR3 spans 11 amino acids. The CDR3 DNA sequence: TGTGCCAGCAGCTTGCTTTGGGGCTACACCTTC. It yields the protein CASSLLWGYTF.

This clonotype turned up a few times. The chain links TRBV9 to TRBJ2-6, with TRBD2 matching over 14 bases. In germline, CDR1 is SGDLS, CDR2 YYNGEE. The CDR3 runs 19 residues. The ends lost 3 bases at V and 1 base at J; junction bases unmatched: 6. The CDR3 DNA follows: TGTGCCAGCAGCGCCCAGGGGACTAGCGGGAGTTCTGGGGCCAACGTCCTGACTTTC. Encoded protein: CASSAQGTSGSSGANVLTF.

This clonotype was picked up many times. This chain uses TRBV6-2 or TRBV6-3 with TRBJ2-7, with a tentative D call TRBD2 (5 bases). The germline V gene has CDR1 MNHEY and CDR2 SVGEGT. The CDR3 totals 15 residues. Trimming pared 0 bases from V and 5 bases from J, leaving 14 bases between. This CDR3 reads CASSYSRHGGNEQYF. The CDR3 region has the DNA TGTGCCAGCAGTTACTCCCGACATGGAGGTAACGAGCAGTACTTC.

This clonotype was seen only a few times. The V gene is TRBV27, the J gene TRBJ2-1; no definite D call. V dropped 3 bases and J dropped 0 bases, with 9 bases sitting between them. CDR1 and CDR2 from the germline V gene are MNHEY and SMNVEV (reference sequence). This CDR3 has 15 amino acids. The CDR3 loop reads CASSFSPHSYNEQFF. As DNA, the CDR3 is TGTGCCAGCAGTTTTAGCCCGCACTCCTACAATGAGCAGTTCTTC.

The chain couples TRBV5-1 to TRBJ2-2; D is ambiguous. V was trimmed by 0 bases and J by 7 bases, leaving 10 bases between them. The CDR3 totals 14 residues. CDR1 and CDR2 from the germline V gene are SGHRS and YFSETQ. CDR3 bases: TGCGCCAGCAGCTTGGCCTCACTTTACGGGGAGCTGTTTTTT. Translated: CASSLASLYGELFF. Combining the CDR3 with reference TRBV5-1 and TRBJ2-2 gives the whole variable domain KAGVTQTPRYLIKTRGQQVTLSCSPISGHRSVSWYQQTPGQGLQFLFEYFSETQRNKGNFPGRFSGRQFSNSRSEMNVSTLELGDSALYLCASSLASLYGELFFGEGSRLTVL.

Ten or more counts support this clonotype. The J gene is TRBJ2-1, the V gene TRBV11-3; 15 bases line up with TRBD2. Looked up from germline, CDR1 is SGHNT and CDR2 is YENEEA. J lost 10 bases, V lost 5 bases, and 6 bases had no gene match. The CDR3 is 15 residues long. This CDR3 is CASSPGLAGGTEQFF. In nucleotides, the CDR3 is TGTGCCAGCAGCCCGGGACTAGCGGGAGGTACAGAGCAGTTCTTC.

This clonotype has more than one count but fewer than ten. The J gene is TRBJ2-1, the V gene TRBV2; D gene ambiguous. Trimming pared 6 bases from V and 15 bases from J, leaving 12 bases between. The germline V gene encodes CDR1 SNHLY and CDR2 FYNNEI. The CDR3 covers 10 residues. CDR3 sequence (DNA): TGTGCCAGCAGAATATCTACGGCGTTCTTC. Encoded protein: CASRISTAFF.

This clonotype has ten or more counts. This chain uses TRBV7-2 with TRBJ1-1, with D possibly being TRBD1 (5 bases). Deletions cut 5 bases from V and 1 base from J, with 14 bases between. This CDR3 is built from 15 residues. CDR1 and CDR2 (germline): SGHTA, FQGNSA. CDR3 region: CASSVQGARNTEAFF. The CDR3 DNA reads TGTGCCAGCAGCGTTCAGGGCGCCCGGAACACTGAAGCTTTCTTT.

The chain couples TRBV5-1 to TRBJ2-5; 14 nucleotides line up with TRBD2. CDR1 and CDR2 from the germline V gene are SGHRS and YFSETQ. J was trimmed by 6 bases and V by 7 bases; bases with no gene match: 11. The CDR3 has 16 residues. The CDR3 region has the DNA TGCGCCAGCGGCCCCTCCGGGACTAGCGGGAGCCAGACCCAGTACTTC. Its protein is CASGPSGTSGSQTQYF.

This clonotype was seen a few times. This chain links TRBV2 with TRBJ1-3, with a tentative D call TRBD1 (6 bases). Trimming stripped 2 bases from V and 1 base from J, with 12 bases between. The CDR3 totals 16 residues. Germline V CDR1 and CDR2: SNHLY, FYNNEI. The CDR3 loop reads CASSEIRGASGNTIYF. CDR3 nucleotides: TGTGCCAGCAGTGAAATTCGGGGGGCTTCTGGAAACACCATATATTTT.

This clonotype was recorded many times. The chain combines TRBV7-2 with TRBJ1-6, with a weak D call TRBD1 (6 bases). There are 14 residues in the CDR3. V was clipped by 4 bases and J by 7 bases, with 11 bases between them. Germline V CDR1 and CDR2: SGHTA, FQGNSA. In nucleotides, the CDR3 is TGTGCCAGCAGCTCCGGGACATACAATTCACCCCTCCACTTT. This codes for CASSSGTYNSPLHF.

This clonotype was counted ten times or more. The CDR3: CSGGGSLGGAFF. In nucleotides, the CDR3 is TGCAGCGGGGGGGGATCCCTCGGCGGAGCTTTCTTT. This chain links TRBV29-1 with TRBJ1-1, with D maybe TRBD1 (5 bases). Germline V lookup: CDR1 SQVTM, CDR2 ANQGSEA. The CDR3 contains 12 residues. Trimming stripped 7 bases from V and 10 bases from J, with 19 bases between.

The V gene is TRBV6-2 or TRBV6-3, the J gene TRBJ1-1; the D gene is possibly TRBD1 (6 bases). Trimming cost V 3 bases and J 2 bases, with 16 bases left between them. CDR3 size: 16 residues. Per the germline V gene, CDR1 is MNHEY and CDR2 is SVGEGT. The CDR3 DNA reads TGTGCCAGCAGTTATCGGGTCGTGGGGGCTAACACTGAAGCTTTCTTT. Amino acids: CASSYRVVGANTEAFF.

This chain joins TRBV18 and TRBJ2-6; 8 bases map to TRBD1. The CDR3 runs to 15 residues. J was trimmed by 3 bases and V by 5 bases; bases with no gene match: 3. Germline assignment: CDR1 KGHSH and CDR2 LQKENI. DNA for the CDR3: TGTGCCAGCTCAGCGACAGGGGTTGGGGCCAACGTCCTGACTTTC. Encoded protein: CASSATGVGANVLTF. Supplemented by reference TRBV18 and TRBJ2-6, the full variable domain reads NAGVMQNPRHLVRRRGQEARLRCSPMKGHSHVYWYRQLPEEGLKFMVYLQKENIIDESGMPKERFSAEFPKEGPSILRIQQVVRGDSAAYFCASSATGVGANVLTFGAGSRLTVL.

This clonotype has at least ten counts. At one end, the junction sequence differs from germline, possibly due to a read error. This chain connects TRBV7-7 to TRBJ2-2; D uncertain. The V gene's germline CDR1 is SSHAT and CDR2 FNYEAQ (reference sequence). The length of the CDR3 is 14 residues. The DNA of the CDR3 is TGTGCTAGCAGCTTAGAGCTAGTGGGCGGGGAGCTGTTTTTT. It translates to CASSLELVGGELFF.

This rearrangement joins TRBV7-9 to TRBJ2-1; D could derive from TRBD1 or TRBD2 (5 bases each). The CDR3 spans 13 residues. The V end lost 0 bases, the J end lost 7 bases, and 7 bases lay between the germline ends. Germline CDR1 SEHNR, CDR2 FQNEAQ (reference sequence). The CDR3 loop is CASSLAWGNEQFF. The CDR3 DNA follows: TGTGCCAGCAGCTTAGCGTGGGGGAATGAGCAGTTCTTC.